The entry below gives a single TCR beta chain sequence along with its context. As yet, its antigen is unknown. Trimming took 8 bases from V and 7 from J, leaving 18 bases between them. Germline V gene sequence: CDR1 MNHEY, CDR2 SVGEGT. The CDR3 totals 13 residues. The data stem from a study of identical twins. A single record per CDR3 protein comes from TCRdb applying MiXCR to the 5' RACE reads. The repertoire consists of a few hundred thousand distinct CDR3 sequences, with 8% to 9.5% occurring once and the leading ten covering 5.5% to 9%. Every donor was a healthy Caucasian. The study's findings and limits: Twin pairs had excess sharing that was weaker in beta out-of-frame sequences. The abundant beta clonotypes from cord blood had fewer insertions, and memory repertoires had none of this.

The same sample was also studied in work on yellow fever vaccine responses in identical twins. That investigation notes: The T cell response to vaccination in identical twins was reportedly partly convergent and partly personalized.

Sequencing input: CD8+ T cells sorted from blood. This TCR came from a woman between 18 and 30 years old in good health. The V gene is TRBV6-2 or TRBV6-3, the J gene TRBJ2-7; D tentatively fits TRBD1 or TRBD2 (5 bases each). In nucleotides, the CDR3 is TGTGCCAGCGGCCGGGACGGTGACTTGGAGCAGTACTTC. Protein: CASGRDGDLEQYF.